Each of the 17 T cell receptor beta chains below was sequenced from the same sample in a study of brain T cells in children with intractable seizures. Clones were sequenced by immunoSEQ multiplex PCR, and TCRdb holds only the in-frame ones, with some missing. The data contain about 64,000 clones, 95% to 96% of them singletons. This material consisted of peripheral blood, taken at surgery. The receptor source for this set is a boy under three years old with focal cortical dysplasia and intractable seizures.

The chain joins TRBV10-1 to TRBJ2-1; D is possibly TRBD1 (5 bases). The germline CDR1 and CDR2 sequences are WNHNN and SYGVQD (reference sequence). The CDR3 loop spans 17 amino acids. V was clipped by 0 bases and J by 4 bases, with 16 bases between them. CDR3 in amino acids: CASSESGPHNRYNEQFF. The CDR3 DNA reads as TGCGCCAGCAGTGAGTCGGGGCCCCACAATAGGTACAATGAGCAGTTCTTC.

The V and J genes are TRBV5-1 and TRBJ2-5; 9 nucleotides line up with TRBD1. The J call may be in error: the DNA end matches TRBJ2-7 better. Germline V gives CDR1 SGHRS, CDR2 YFSETQ. The CDR3 totals 14 residues. The CDR3 sequence: CASSPPGQGDEQYF. The DNA for the CDR3 is TGCGCCAGCAGCCCTCCGGGACAGGGTGACGAGCAGTACTTC.

The rearrangement joins TRBV18 to TRBJ2-2; D is unclear. Germline CDR1 and CDR2: KGHSH and LQKENI. Trimming left V 3 bases short and J 5 bases short, with 4 bases between. This CDR3 has 12 amino acids. This chain's CDR3 is CASSPRTGELFF. In DNA, the CDR3 is TGTGCCAGCTCACCGAGGACCGGGGAGCTGTTTTTT.

The CDR3 coding sequence is TGTGCCAGCAGTTTCAGGACAGGGTCCGTCCTGACTTTC. Translating gives CASSFRTGSVLTF. V usage is TRBV12-3 or TRBV12-4 and J usage is TRBJ2-6; 8 positions agree with TRBD1. There are 13 residues in the CDR3. After removal of 3 bases from V and 12 bases from J, the junction contained 4 bases not matched to a gene.

The V call is TRBV2, the J call TRBJ2-7, with TRBD1 matching over 9 bases. Germline V gene data show CDR1 as SNHLY and CDR2 as FYNNEI. The CDR3 extends over 14 amino acids. After removal of 8 bases from V and 4 bases from J, the junction contained 9 bases not matched to a gene. The CDR3 loop reads CASAPQGAIYEQYF. The CDR3 DNA reads TGTGCCAGCGCCCCACAGGGGGCGATTTACGAGCAGTACTTC.

The chain employs TRBV20-1 and TRBJ1-3; 7 nucleotides align to TRBD1. V was pared by 3 bases and J by 3 bases, with 14 bases of the junction left unmatched. The CDR3 runs 17 residues. Germline assignment: CDR1 DFQATT and CDR2 SNEGSKA (reference sequence). The CDR3 loop is CSASVNIPGQLGNTIYF. The CDR3 nucleotides read TGCAGTGCTAGTGTCAACATCCCGGGACAGCTTGGAAACACCATATATTTT.

The genes are TRBV28 and TRBJ1-2; 12 nucleotides line up with TRBD1. J lost 8 bases, V lost 4 bases, and 5 bases had no gene match. There are 14 residues in the CDR3. Germline V gives CDR1 MDHEN, CDR2 SYDVKM. This CDR3 is CASSSGQGARGYTF. The CDR3 DNA follows: TGTGCCAGCAGTTCGGGACAGGGGGCCAGGGGCTACACCTTC.

The V gene is TRBV2, the J gene TRBJ1-3; D unclear. Trimming shortened V by 3 bases and J by 0 bases, and 6 bases separated the two germline ends. This CDR3 region has 14 residues. The germline gives CDR1 SNHLY, CDR2 FYNNEI. CDR3 sequence: CASSDTVSGNTIYF. The CDR3 nucleotides are TGTGCCAGCAGTGACACGGTCTCTGGAAACACCATATATTTT.

This rearrangement joins TRBV7-2 to TRBJ2-7, with 10 bases lining up with TRBD2. Trimming removed 2 bases from V and 5 bases from J; junction bases left unmatched: 9. Per germline, CDR1 SGHTA and CDR2 FQGNSA. The CDR3 has 16 amino acids. CDR3 protein: CASSLLVLAGAHEQYF. The CDR3 DNA is TGTGCCAGCAGCTTATTAGTTCTAGCGGGAGCCCACGAGCAGTACTTC.

The V gene is TRBV27, the J gene TRBJ2-1; the D gene is possibly TRBD2 (5 bases). The CDR3 runs to 15 residues. Germline V gene lookup returns CDR1 MNHEY and CDR2 SMNVEV (reference sequence). V lost 6 bases and J 2 bases, leaving 14 bases between the germline ends. CDR3 DNA: TGTGCCAGCAGCCCTAGCAGAACTCCCTACAATGAGCAGTTCTTC. It yields the protein CASSPSRTPYNEQFF.

This sequence joins TRBV2 and TRBJ2-7; no firm D call. Deletions cut 6 bases from V and 0 bases from J, with 24 bases between. CDR1 is SNHLY and CDR2 is FYNNEI in the germline V gene. This CDR3 comprises 18 residues. CDR3 region: CASSTDKKGGPSSYEQYF. In DNA, the CDR3 is TGTGCCAGCAGCACCGACAAAAAAGGTGGCCCTAGCTCCTACGAGCAGTACTTC.

The V gene is TRBV2, the J gene TRBJ2-3, with D unresolved. V shed 3 bases and J shed 0 bases, with 10 bases lying between them. The CDR3 loop spans 15 amino acids. Germline assignment: CDR1 SNHLY and CDR2 FYNNEI. CDR3 region: CASSEVRVSTDTQYF. The CDR3 DNA is TGTGCCAGCAGTGAGGTCCGGGTTAGCACAGATACGCAGTATTTT.

The chain has TRBV5-1 and TRBJ2-1; TRBD2 matches 11 bases. The CDR3 spans 15 residues. The V gene's germline CDR1 is SGHRS and CDR2 YFSETQ. V lost 0 bases to trimming and J lost 5 bases; unmatched junction nucleotides: 1. CDR3 sequence reads: CASSLGTSGHNEQFF. CDR3 in DNA: TGCGCCAGCAGCTTGGGGACTAGCGGGCACAATGAGCAGTTCTTC.

The table lists this clone with a count of one. The V gene is TRBV6-1, the J gene TRBJ2-1; 8 bases map to TRBD2. The germline V gene encodes CDR1 MNHNS and CDR2 SASEGT. The V segment lost 3 bases and the J segment 5 bases; nucleotides outside the gene matches: 3. This CDR3 spans 14 amino acids. The CDR3 is CASSEGLVHNEQFF. The CDR3, as DNA: TGTGCCAGCAGTGAGGGACTAGTTCACAATGAGCAGTTCTTC.

The V call is TRBV7-8, the J call TRBJ2-7; D uncertain. Trimming removed 3 bases at V and 7 bases at J, with 13 bases between. CDR1 is SGHVS, CDR2 FQNEAQ, per germline. CDR3 length equals 13 residues. The CDR3 DNA reads TGTGCCAGCAGCTTCGGTTACCCCCTGGAGCAGTACTTC. Its protein product is CASSFGYPLEQYF.

V and J are TRBV4-2 and TRBJ2-3; TRBD2 aligns across 8 bases. V lost 4 bases and J lost 2; bases outside the gene matches: 11. The CDR3 is made up of 17 amino acids. From germline, CDR1 is LGHNA and CDR2 YNFKEQ. The CDR3 DNA reads as TGTGCCAGCAGCCGACGCGGCAGCGGGGGTTACACAGATACGCAGTATTTT. It translates to CASSRRGSGGYTDTQYF.

V gene TRBV6-5 combines with J gene TRBJ1-2; 9 positions match TRBD1. Germline CDR1 MNHEY, CDR2 SVGAGI. The V segment lost 5 bases and the J segment 8 bases; nucleotides outside the gene matches: 9. The CDR3 loop spans 14 amino acids. The CDR3 DNA follows: TGTGCCAGCAGTCTAGTCTGGACAGGGGAGGGCTACACCTTC. It yields the protein CASSLVWTGEGYTF.